The 27 T cell receptor beta chains reported below all come from one sample, sequenced in a study of blood T cell repertoires in COVID-19. Sequencing used immunoSEQ multiplex PCR; TCRdb keeps in-frame clones, though not all of them. The sample holds approximately 300,000 clones; roughly 88% are singletons and the top ten take 1.5% to 2%. The sample consisted of peripheral blood. The receptor set was obtained from a woman aged 45-65 years with acute or convalescent COVID-19.

This clone was seen only a few times. The chain uses TRBV2 and TRBJ2-7; tentatively, D is TRBD2 (5 bases). This CDR3 has 13 residues. Trimming took 1 base from V and 3 from J, leaving 7 bases between them. Per germline, CDR1 SNHLY and CDR2 FYNNEI. CDR3 in DNA: TGTGCCAGCAGTGAAGACAGCGGCTACGAGCAGTACTTC. It translates to CASSEDSGYEQYF.

This clone was observed a handful of times. The chain carries TRBV9 and TRBJ2-7, with D tentatively TRBD2 (5 bases). The CDR3 sequence is 15 residues long. Trimming pared 2 bases from V and 7 bases from J, leaving 19 bases between. CDR1 is SGDLS and CDR2 is YYNGEE in the germline V gene. DNA for the CDR3: TGTGCCAGCAGCGTTAACGGGGTGGCCGTAAGGGAGCAGTACTTC. Amino acid sequence: CASSVNGVAVREQYF.

This clone was detected only a few times. The chain recombines TRBV4-3 with TRBJ1-2, with 9 bases matching TRBD1. The CDR3 is 15 amino acids. V gave up 0 bases and J gave up 7 bases; unmatched junction bases: 6. CDR1 LGHNA and CDR2 YSLEER come from the germline V gene. CDR3 amino acids: CASSQDRGTGTGYTF. CDR3 DNA: TGCGCCAGCAGCCAAGATCGAGGGACAGGGACTGGCTACACCTTC.

The CDR3 reads CASSQEASGSYNEQFF. CDR3 in DNA: TGTGCCAGCAGCCAAGAAGCTAGCGGGAGCTACAATGAGCAGTTCTTC. The V and J genes are TRBV4-2 and TRBJ2-1; 10 nucleotides line up with TRBD2. V shed 0 bases and J 3 bases; nucleotides not matched to a gene: 2. Germline loops: CDR1 LGHNA, CDR2 YNFKEQ. There are 16 residues in the CDR3.

V usage is TRBV24-1 and J usage is TRBJ1-4, with TRBD1 identical over 9 bases. The trim removed 4 bases at V and 7 bases at J, leaving 9 bases unmatched. Germline CDR1 and CDR2: KGHDR and SFDVKD. The length of the CDR3 is 16 residues. The CDR3 DNA reads as TGTGCCACCAGTGAACCCCCGGGACAGGGAGGTGAAAAACTGTTTTTT. Its translation is CATSEPPGQGGEKLFF.

This clone occurred many times. This rearrangement joins TRBV18 to TRBJ2-2; 12 bases match TRBD2. V was pared by 6 bases and J by 3 bases, with 11 bases of the junction left unmatched. CDR1 is KGHSH, CDR2 LQKENI, per germline. The CDR3 length is 18 residues. The CDR3 loop reads CASSPWELAGGDTGELFF. DNA of the CDR3: TGTGCCAGCTCCCCGTGGGAACTAGCGGGAGGAGACACCGGGGAGCTGTTTTTT.

The CDR3 DNA follows: TGTGCCAGCAGTCCCTCCCAAAGCGGAGGAGCAGATACGCAGTATTTT. It is translated as CASSPSQSGGADTQYF. V usage is TRBV27 and J usage is TRBJ2-3; D possibly corresponds to TRBD2 (5 bases). Trimming stripped 5 bases from V and 4 bases from J, with 19 bases between. The CDR3 contains 16 residues. CDR1 and CDR2 (germline): MNHEY, SMNVEV (reference sequence).

CDR3 nucleotides: TGTGCCGCAGGGACAGGGGCACGAGGTCAGCCCCAGCATTTT. It codes for CAAGTGARGQPQHF. This chain uses TRBV6-5 with TRBJ1-5; 10 positions agree with TRBD1. V shed 11 bases, J shed 6 bases, and the junction held 10 bases outside the gene matches. The germline V gene encodes CDR1 MNHEY and CDR2 SVGAGI. The CDR3 has 14 amino acids.

The chain recombines TRBV5-1 with TRBJ2-3, with D possibly matching TRBD2 (5 bases). CDR1 is SGHRS, CDR2 YFSETQ, per germline. CDR3 length equals 14 residues. V dropped 0 bases and J dropped 6 bases, with 11 bases sitting between them. The CDR3 here is CASSLGTVSDTQYF. The CDR3 nucleotides are TGCGCCAGCAGCTTGGGGACTGTTTCCGATACGCAGTATTTT. The full variable domain, with the rest looked up from reference TRBV5-1 and TRBJ2-3, is KAGVTQTPRYLIKTRGQQVTLSCSPISGHRSVSWYQQTPGQGLQFLFEYFSETQRNKGNFPGRFSGRQFSNSRSEMNVSTLELGDSALYLCASSLGTVSDTQYFGPGTRLTVL.

This chain links TRBV4-1 with TRBJ1-1; TRBD1 aligns across 11 bases. V lost 4 bases, J lost 5 bases, and 6 bases stayed unmatched. Germline V CDR1 and CDR2: MGHRA, YSYEKL. This CDR3 has 15 residues. Here the CDR3 DNA reads TGCGCCAGCAGCCGTGGACAGGGGGCCCGGACTGAAGCTTTCTTT. Protein sequence: CASSRGQGARTEAFF.

The table lists this clone with a count of one. J is TRBJ2-7 and V is TRBV27; 8 positions agree with TRBD2. The CDR3 has 15 amino acids. V lost 3 bases to trimming and J lost 4 bases; unmatched junction nucleotides: 8. Germline assignment: CDR1 MNHEY and CDR2 SMNVEV (reference sequence). Written as DNA, the CDR3 is TGTGCCAGCAGTTTCCCGGGAGGGCCTGCGTACGAGCAGTACTTC. Amino acids: CASSFPGGPAYEQYF.

The chain joins TRBV3-1 (or the pseudogene TRBV3-2) to TRBJ1-6; weak D call: TRBD1 (6 bases). Trimming removed 1 base at V and 7 bases at J, with 11 bases between. The CDR3 loop spans 15 amino acids. Germline loops: CDR1 LGHDT, CDR2 YNNKEL (reference sequence). The DNA for the CDR3 is TGTGCCAGCAGCCAAGTCTCTGGACAGAATTCACCCCTCCACTTT. Translating it yields CASSQVSGQNSPLHF.

The J gene is TRBJ2-2, the V gene TRBV5-1; D is perhaps TRBD2 (5 bases). CDR3 size: 15 residues. Trimming pared 4 bases from V and 0 bases from J, leaving 10 bases between. Germline values: CDR1 SGHRS, CDR2 YFSETQ. CDR3: CASSHSGPNTGELFF. The CDR3 DNA reads TGCGCCAGCAGCCACAGCGGTCCGAACACCGGGGAGCTGTTTTTT.

V and J are TRBV5-4 and TRBJ1-2; TRBD1 aligns across 7 bases. J was trimmed by 2 bases and V by 5 bases; bases with no gene match: 3. This CDR3 spans 13 amino acids. CDR1 SGHNT and CDR2 YYREEE come from the germline V gene (reference sequence). The CDR3 reads CASRRDSNYGYTF. In DNA form, the CDR3 reads TGTGCCAGCAGAAGGGACAGCAACTATGGCTACACCTTC.

The V call is TRBV28, the J call TRBJ2-1; tentatively, D is TRBD1 (5 bases). The CDR3 totals 14 residues. The V end lost 6 bases, the J end lost 0 bases, and 9 bases lay between the germline ends. Per the germline V gene, CDR1 is MDHEN and CDR2 is SYDVKM. Here the CDR3 DNA reads TGTGCCAGCAGAACAGGACGCTCCTACAATGAGCAGTTCTTC. Its protein product is CASRTGRSYNEQFF.

The chain carries TRBV6-5 and TRBJ2-7; TRBD1 matches 8 bases. V lost 6 bases, J lost 6 bases, and 7 bases stayed unmatched. The CDR3 totals 13 residues. Germline lookup yields CDR1 MNHEY and CDR2 SVGAGI. CDR3 DNA: TGTGCCAGCAGACGCCCTGGACAGGGCGAGCAGTACTTC. Its protein is CASRRPGQGEQYF.

This clone occurred a few times. V and J are TRBV21-1 and TRBJ2-7; the tabulated D call, TRBD1, remains unverified against the DNA. TRBV21-1 is a recognized pseudogene. The CDR3 runs to 16 residues. The CDR3 reads CASSKILRLVQYEQYF. For the CDR3, the DNA is TGTGCCAGCAGCAAAATCTTACGTTTGGTCCAGTACGAGCAGTACTTC.

This chain uses TRBV6-6 with TRBJ2-1; 9 nucleotides agree with TRBD2. V shed 6 bases and J 6 bases; nucleotides not matched to a gene: 6. Germline assignment: CDR1 MNHNY and CDR2 SVGAGI (reference sequence). The CDR3 is made up of 14 amino acids. The CDR3 nucleotides read TGTGCCAGCAGGAGGGGACTAGCTATCAATGAGCAGTTCTTC. It encodes CASRRGLAINEQFF.

The chain recombines TRBV19 with TRBJ1-2; 10 bases align to TRBD1. Germline V lookup: CDR1 LNHDA, CDR2 SQIVND (reference sequence). The CDR3 loop spans 15 amino acids. V lost 4 bases and J lost 5; bases outside the gene matches: 7. This CDR3 reads CASSSPGQGKYGYTF. Written as DNA, the CDR3 is TGTGCCAGTAGTAGTCCGGGACAGGGGAAGTATGGCTACACCTTC.

V and J are TRBV7-8 and TRBJ1-4; tentative D call: TRBD1 (5 bases). Germline V gene sequence: CDR1 SGHVS, CDR2 FQNEAQ. The V and J ends lost 5 bases and 0 bases respectively, with 7 bases between them. The CDR3 has 14 residues. The chain's CDR3 is CASSATATNEKLFF. CDR3 coding DNA: TGTGCCAGCAGCGCGACAGCAACTAATGAAAAACTGTTTTTT.

The chain couples TRBV7-2 to TRBJ2-7; tentatively, D is TRBD2 (6 bases). Germline assignment: CDR1 SGHTA and CDR2 FQGNSA. V lost 3 bases to trimming and J lost 0 bases, with 12 bases between them. CDR3 size: 15 residues. CDR3 sequence reads: CASSLSGYISYEQYF. For the CDR3, the DNA is TGTGCCAGCAGCTTGAGCGGGTACATCTCCTACGAGCAGTACTTC.

The CDR3 DNA sequence: TGCGCCAGCAGCTCTTCTAAAATTCAAGAGACCCAGTACTTC. Translating it yields CASSSSKIQETQYF. The chain recombines TRBV5-1 with TRBJ2-5; D is undetermined. The CDR3 length is 14 residues. Germline V gene lookup returns CDR1 SGHRS and CDR2 YFSETQ. The V end was cut by 3 bases, the J end by 2 bases, with 11 bases between.

V and J are TRBV18 and TRBJ2-3; 9 bases agree with TRBD1. J was trimmed by 2 bases and V by 8 bases; bases with no gene match: 5. Looked up from germline, CDR1 is KGHSH and CDR2 is LQKENI. The CDR3 extends over 14 amino acids. In nucleotides, the CDR3 is TGTGCCAGCACCCGGGACAGGGACACAGATACGCAGTATTTT. Amino acid sequence: CASTRDRDTDTQYF.

V is TRBV5-6 and J is TRBJ2-3; tentatively, D is TRBD2 (5 bases). V was trimmed by 7 bases and J by 4 bases, leaving 22 bases between them. Germline V gene data show CDR1 as SGHDT and CDR2 as YYEEEE. The CDR3 runs to 16 residues. The DNA for the CDR3 is TGTGCCAGCTCCTCGGGGTCCGGGTCGAAGGCAGATACGCAGTATTTT. Its translation is CASSSGSGSKADTQYF.

V is TRBV4-1 and J is TRBJ1-6, with D possibly TRBD1 on 5 matching bases. V was pared by 4 bases and J by 7 bases, with 14 bases between. The CDR3 has 15 amino acids. Germline V gives CDR1 MGHRA, CDR2 YSYEKL. The CDR3: CASSLTDGGNSPLHF. The CDR3 region has the DNA TGCGCCAGCAGCCTTACTGACGGGGGAAATTCACCCCTCCACTTT.

The rearrangement links TRBV5-1 to TRBJ2-7, with 12 bases identical to TRBD2. V lost 0 bases, J lost 7 bases, and 5 bases stayed unmatched. Germline-derived CDR1 and CDR2 are SGHRS and YFSETQ. The CDR3 has 15 amino acids. Here the CDR3 reads CASSLGTSGTQEQYF. The DNA for the CDR3 is TGCGCCAGCAGCTTGGGGACTAGCGGGACTCAAGAGCAGTACTTC.

This chain uses TRBV5-1 with TRBJ2-2; the match to TRBD1 covers 8 bases. Trimming at V came to 4 bases and at J to 1 base, leaving 9 bases not matched to a gene. Germline CDR1 SGHRS, CDR2 YFSETQ. The CDR3 has 17 residues. CDR3 amino acids: CASSTYFDRGNTGELFF. CDR3 in DNA: TGCGCCAGCAGCACCTATTTCGACAGGGGGAACACCGGGGAGCTGTTTTTT.